One and the same sample provided the 28 T cell receptor beta chains below, sequenced in a study of cytomegalovirus exposure and HLA in healthy donors. The PCR was carried out with 60 Vbeta primers and 13 Jbeta primers. The protocol was immunoSEQ multiplex PCR, while the TCRdb copy is restricted to in-frame clones and leaves out a portion. The sample holds 120,000 to 150,000 clones, under 80% seen once. The sequencing input was PBMCs. The source of these receptors is a male donor in good health and CMV-seronegative.

This clone turned up a few times. This sequence joins TRBV4-1 and TRBJ1-3; TRBD1 aligns across 9 bases. Germline loops: CDR1 MGHRA, CDR2 YSYEKL. The CDR3 has 15 residues. V shed 3 bases, J shed 7 bases, and the junction held 7 bases outside the gene matches. CDR3 loop: CASSQIRDRVNTIYF. CDR3 nucleotide sequence: TGCGCCAGCAGCCAGATCCGGGACAGGGTGAACACCATATATTTT.

The V and J genes are TRBV11-3 and TRBJ1-1, with 8 bases that match TRBD1. With V trimmed by 5 bases and J by 2 bases, 4 bases remained unmatched. The CDR3 contains 14 residues. The germline V gene encodes CDR1 SGHNT and CDR2 YENEEA. The CDR3 is CASSTGQGNTEAFF. The CDR3 region has the DNA TGTGCCAGCAGCACCGGACAGGGCAACACTGAAGCTTTCTTT.

This sequence joins TRBV5-1 and TRBJ1-2; D possibly corresponds to TRBD1 (5 bases). V lost 4 bases to trimming and J lost 3 bases, with 13 bases between them. CDR3 length: 14 amino acids. In germline, CDR1 is SGHRS, CDR2 YFSETQ. The CDR3 DNA reads TGCGCCAGCAGCCCCCAGGGTTCGGACTATGGCTACACCTTC. It translates to CASSPQGSDYGYTF.

This clone showed up just a few times. The chain is built from TRBV5-6 and TRBJ2-1; 8 positions match TRBD2. The germline V gene encodes CDR1 SGHDT and CDR2 YYEEEE. There are 13 residues in the CDR3. The V segment lost 3 bases and the J segment 7 bases; nucleotides outside the gene matches: 3. CDR3 sequence reads: CASSSLAVNEQFF. The CDR3 region has the DNA TGTGCCAGCAGCTCACTAGCGGTTAATGAGCAGTTCTTC.

This clone has a handful of counts. This chain joins TRBV6-5 and TRBJ1-2; 8 positions agree with TRBD1. With 0 bases clipped from V and 3 bases from J, the junction kept 6 bases outside the gene matches. Germline-derived CDR1 and CDR2 are MNHEY and SVGAGI. There are 16 residues in the CDR3. The CDR3 is CASSYSSAGGHYGYTF. CDR3 nucleotides: TGTGCCAGCAGTTACTCATCGGCAGGGGGCCACTATGGCTACACCTTC.

The rearrangement joins TRBV25-1 to TRBJ1-1, with 7 bases aligning to TRBD1. Germline V gene data show CDR1 as MGHDK and CDR2 as SYGVNS. The CDR3 spans 13 residues. V was clipped by 6 bases and J by 0 bases; unmatched bases: 1. CDR3: CASRGQMNTEAFF. CDR3 nucleotides: TGTGCCAGCAGGGGACAGATGAACACTGAAGCTTTCTTT. Full variable domain (remainder filled in from reference TRBV25-1 and TRBJ1-1): EADIYQTPRYLVIGTGKKITLECSQTMGHDKMYWYQQDPGMELHLIHYSYGVNSTEKGDLSSESTVSRIRTEHFPLTLESARPSHTSQYLCASRGQMNTEAFFGQGTRLTVV.

The rearrangement links TRBV28 to TRBJ2-7; 8 bases line up with TRBD1. The CDR3 sequence is 19 residues long. Germline values: CDR1 MDHEN, CDR2 SYDVKM. V was pared by 5 bases and J by 3 bases, with 21 bases of the junction left unmatched. The CDR3 sequence is CASSPHPKTDRGHYYEQYF. Written as DNA, the CDR3 is TGTGCCAGCAGTCCTCACCCCAAAACTGACAGGGGCCACTACTACGAGCAGTACTTC.

The genes are TRBV7-9 and TRBJ2-2; 9 positions match TRBD1. With 4 bases clipped from V and 6 bases from J, the junction kept 9 bases outside the gene matches. CDR3 size: 16 residues. Germline V gives CDR1 SEHNR, CDR2 FQNEAQ (reference sequence). CDR3 in DNA: TGTGCCAGCAGCTCCCTCGGGACAGGGTGGTCCGGGGAGCTGTTTTTT. This encodes CASSSLGTGWSGELFF.

This clone turned up a few times. This chain connects TRBV9 to TRBJ2-5, with D possibly being TRBD1 (7 bases). V was clipped by 0 bases and J by 5 bases, with 8 bases between them. Per the germline V gene, CDR1 is SGDLS and CDR2 is YYNGEE. This CDR3 comprises 13 residues. CDR3 DNA: TGTGCCAGCAGCGTAGCAGGGGGGGAGACCCAGTACTTC. This codes for CASSVAGGETQYF. The complete variable domain, with remaining parts taken from reference TRBV9 and TRBJ2-5, reads DSGVTQTPKHLITATGQRVTLRCSPRSGDLSVYWYQQSLDQGLQFLIQYYNGEERAKGNILERFSAQQFPDLHSELNLSSLELGDSALYFCASSVAGGETQYFGPGTRLLVL.

The chain has TRBV18 and TRBJ2-7; 8 positions match TRBD2. V shed 6 bases, J shed 4 bases, and the junction held 8 bases outside the gene matches. This CDR3 comprises 14 residues. Germline CDR1 KGHSH, CDR2 LQKENI. CDR3 amino acids: CASSPKLAEYEQYF. As DNA, the CDR3 is TGTGCCAGCTCTCCAAAACTAGCGGAATACGAGCAGTACTTC.

This clone was counted only a few times. V usage is TRBV9 and J usage is TRBJ2-3; 9 bases map to TRBD2. The length of the CDR3 is 17 residues. Germline V gene data show CDR1 as SGDLS and CDR2 as YYNGEE. Trimming cost V 0 bases and J 0 bases; bases outside gene matches: 5. The CDR3 reads CASSVGERGASTDTQYF. The CDR3 coding sequence is TGTGCCAGCAGCGTAGGGGAGCGGGGGGCTAGCACAGATACGCAGTATTTT.

This clone occurred once. The gene calls are TRBV7-3 and TRBJ1-2, with D maybe TRBD1 (5 bases). Germline loops: CDR1 SGHTA, CDR2 FQGTGA. This CDR3 spans 13 amino acids. Trimming took off 6 bases at V and 7 bases at J, with 15 bases between the two ends. Here the CDR3 reads CASSQGSSGGYTF. The CDR3 nucleotides are TGTGCCAGCAGTCAGGGAAGTAGTGGTGGCTACACCTTC.

The count of this clone is one. V usage is TRBV13 and J usage is TRBJ2-3; TRBD2 aligns across 8 bases. The CDR3 loop spans 17 amino acids. V trimming: 0 bases; J trimming: 8 bases; junction bases outside the gene matches: 13. Germline V gene data show CDR1 as PRHDT and CDR2 as FYEKMQ (reference sequence). The CDR3 sequence: CASSLGVSGVTTGTQYF. CDR3 nucleotides: TGTGCCAGCAGCTTAGGCGTTAGCGGGGTTACCACCGGTACGCAGTATTTT.

This rearrangement joins TRBV5-6 to TRBJ2-7; D call uncertain. Trimming stripped 2 bases from V and 8 bases from J, with 11 bases between. The CDR3 consists of 12 residues. Germline values: CDR1 SGHDT, CDR2 YYEEEE. CDR3 residues: CASSLARVQQYF. The CDR3 coding sequence is TGTGCCAGCAGCTTAGCTCGAGTTCAGCAGTACTTC. Drawing the rest from reference TRBV5-6 and TRBJ2-7, the complete variable domain is DAGVTQSPTHLIKTRGQQVTLRCSPKSGHDTVSWYQQALGQGPQFIFQYYEEEERQRGNFPDRFSGHQFPNYSSELNVNALLLGDSALYLCASSLARVQQYFGPGTRLTVT.

The table lists this clone with a few counts. The chain employs TRBV2 and TRBJ2-7; 7 bases match TRBD2. V was clipped by 7 bases and J by 2 bases; unmatched bases: 11. Germline V gene sequence: CDR1 SNHLY, CDR2 FYNNEI. This CDR3 is 15 amino acids long. CDR3 sequence (DNA): TGTGCCAGCACAGAGGGCCTAGCGGACACCTACGAGCAGTACTTC. This codes for CASTEGLADTYEQYF.

The chain couples TRBV2 to TRBJ2-1; TRBD1 matches at 9 bases. J was trimmed by 7 bases and V by 2 bases; bases with no gene match: 6. The CDR3 spans 15 residues. Germline CDR1 reads SNHLY; CDR2 reads FYNNEI. The CDR3 reads CASSEMDRGDNEQFF. CDR3 DNA sequence: TGTGCCAGCAGTGAAATGGACAGGGGAGATAATGAGCAGTTCTTC.

The gene calls are TRBV15 and TRBJ2-7; D is undetermined. The CDR3 extends over 14 amino acids. Trimming took 2 bases from V and 0 from J, leaving 8 bases between them. Germline-derived CDR1 and CDR2 are LNHNV and YYDKDF (reference sequence). DNA of the CDR3: TGTGCCACCAGCAGACAGGCGAGCTCCTACGAGCAGTACTTC. Protein: CATSRQASSYEQYF.

The chain is built from TRBV7-2 and TRBJ1-1; weak D call: TRBD1 (5 bases). Germline-derived CDR1 and CDR2 are SGHTA and FQGNSA. The germline V and J ends were trimmed by 1 base and 1 base, with 13 bases remaining between them. This CDR3 region has 16 residues. The CDR3 bases are TGTGCCAGCAGCTTAGAGGGAATGGGGGGGAACACTGAAGCTTTCTTT. This translates into CASSLEGMGGNTEAFF.

The chain uses TRBV30 and TRBJ2-7, with D tentatively TRBD1 (5 bases). This CDR3 is built from 14 residues. V was pared by 5 bases and J by 4 bases, with 18 bases between. CDR1 is GTSNPN and CDR2 is SVGIG in the germline V gene (reference sequence). CDR3 bases: TGTGCCTGGGTCTCCCGATCTGGACAATACGAGCAGTACTTC. Translating gives CAWVSRSGQYEQYF.

Only a few counts were recorded for this clone. V usage is TRBV7-6 and J usage is TRBJ1-1; D not certain. The CDR3 is 13 residues long. Germline lookup yields CDR1 SGHVS and CDR2 FNYEAQ. Trimming took off 5 bases at V and 0 bases at J, with 7 bases between the two ends. Written as DNA, the CDR3 is TGTGCCAGCAGCCTGACACTGAACACTGAAGCTTTCTTT. This translates into CASSLTLNTEAFF.

The CDR3 DNA reads as TGTGCCAGCAGCGTAATCTCTACCGATTCACCCCTCCACTTT. It encodes CASSVISTDSPLHF. The chain couples TRBV9 to TRBJ1-6; D is ambiguous. V lost 1 base and J 8 bases, leaving 10 bases between the germline ends. Germline V gives CDR1 SGDLS, CDR2 YYNGEE. The CDR3 contains 14 residues.

Details on this clone: One end of the junction is discordant with germline, which a read error may explain. J is TRBJ1-2 and V is TRBV25-1; D perhaps matches TRBD1 (6 bases). The CDR3 loop spans 16 amino acids. CDR1 MGHDK and CDR2 SYGVNS come from the germline V gene. In DNA, the CDR3 is TGTGCCCGCAGTGATCCCCTGGGGGGGCCTAACTATGGCTACACCTTC. Translating it yields CARSDPLGGPNYGYTF.

The V and J genes are TRBV29-1 and TRBJ1-6, with 9 bases identical to TRBD1. Germline lookup yields CDR1 SQVTM and CDR2 ANQGSEA. The trim removed 7 bases at V and 9 bases at J, leaving 7 bases unmatched. The length of the CDR3 is 13 residues. The CDR3 here is CSGWTGAGSPLHF. The CDR3 DNA is TGCAGCGGATGGACAGGGGCTGGTTCACCCCTCCACTTT.

The rearrangement uses TRBV5-1 and TRBJ2-5; 9 nucleotides align to TRBD1. V was clipped by 4 bases and J by 2 bases; unmatched bases: 6. The CDR3 covers 15 residues. CDR1 is SGHRS and CDR2 is YFSETQ in the germline V gene. Here the CDR3 reads CASSPGTGPQETQYF. As DNA, the CDR3 is TGCGCCAGCAGCCCCGGGACAGGGCCGCAAGAGACCCAGTACTTC. Complete variable domain (other parts from reference TRBV5-1 and TRBJ2-5): KAGVTQTPRYLIKTRGQQVTLSCSPISGHRSVSWYQQTPGQGLQFLFEYFSETQRNKGNFPGRFSGRQFSNSRSEMNVSTLELGDSALYLCASSPGTGPQETQYFGPGTRLLVL.

The gene calls are TRBV7-6 and TRBJ2-5; 9 nucleotides match TRBD2. CDR3 size: 14 residues. The germline V gene encodes CDR1 SGHVS and CDR2 FNYEAQ. Losses at the gene ends were 8 bases for V and 4 bases for J; bases not matched to a gene: 8. CDR3 bases: TGTGCCAGCGCACTGGGAGCGGGAGGAGAGACCCAGTACTTC. Its translation is CASALGAGGETQYF.

Points on this clone: Other DNA sequences from this sample encode an identical CDR3 as well. This chain connects TRBV6-5 to TRBJ2-3; D not certain. This CDR3 spans 13 amino acids. CDR1 is MNHEY and CDR2 is SVGAGI in the germline V gene. V dropped 8 bases and J dropped 0 bases, with 9 bases sitting between them. CDR3 residues: CASRQTSTDTQYF. The CDR3 DNA reads as TGTGCCAGCCGACAAACTAGCACAGATACGCAGTATTTT.

The chain employs TRBV27 and TRBJ1-2; TRBD1 matches at 8 bases. After removal of 5 bases from V and 0 bases from J, the junction contained 11 bases not matched to a gene. Germline V CDR1 and CDR2: MNHEY, SMNVEV (reference sequence). The CDR3 has 17 amino acids. The DNA of the CDR3 is TGTGCCAGCAGTACCAAACGCGACAGGGGAGCTAACTATGGCTACACCTTC. It yields the protein CASSTKRDRGANYGYTF.

The J gene is TRBJ2-1, the V gene TRBV7-3; 7 bases are a match to TRBD2. Germline trimming cut 6 bases from V and 3 bases from J; bases unmatched to any gene: 8. The CDR3 contains 15 residues. Germline assignment: CDR1 SGHTA and CDR2 FQGTGA. For the CDR3, the DNA is TGTGCCAGCAGTAGAGGAGGCGGGGGCTACAATGAGCAGTTCTTC. Translated, it gives CASSRGGGGYNEQFF.